One sample yielded the 3 T cell receptor beta chains listed below, sequenced in a study of blood T cell repertoires in COVID-19. The table came from immunoSEQ multiplex PCR; TCRdb's copy has only in-frame clones and leaves some out. This sample has some 250,000 clones, with about four fifths found just once. The sample comprised peripheral blood. The receptor source for this set is a woman aged 55-70 years with active or convalescent COVID-19.

The gene calls are TRBV6-1 and TRBJ2-3; weak D call: TRBD2 (6 bases). Trimming took 2 bases from V and 0 from J, leaving 15 bases between them. The germline V gene has CDR1 MNHNS and CDR2 SASEGT. The CDR3 spans 17 residues. CDR3 sequence: CASSEWGVARSTDTQYF. CDR3 nucleotide sequence: TGTGCCAGCAGTGAATGGGGGGTGGCCAGGAGCACAGATACGCAGTATTTT.

The rearrangement joins TRBV5-1 to TRBJ1-1; the match to TRBD1 covers 10 bases. This CDR3 contains 13 residues. V gave up 4 bases and J gave up 9 bases; unmatched junction bases: 6. The germline CDR1 and CDR2 sequences are SGHRS and YFSETQ. The CDR3 nucleotides read TGCGCCAGCAGCGTGACAGGGGGCGGACAAGCTTTCTTT. Its protein is CASSVTGGGQAFF.

The chain recombines TRBV7-6 with TRBJ1-6; 7 nucleotides align to TRBD1. The CDR3 totals 16 residues. CDR1 and CDR2 from the germline V gene are SGHVS and FNYEAQ. The ends lost 5 bases at V and 7 bases at J; junction bases unmatched: 11. The CDR3 loop reads CASSDGRGQLNSPLHF. The CDR3 DNA reads as TGTGCCAGCAGCGACGGCAGGGGACAGCTCAATTCACCCCTCCACTTT.